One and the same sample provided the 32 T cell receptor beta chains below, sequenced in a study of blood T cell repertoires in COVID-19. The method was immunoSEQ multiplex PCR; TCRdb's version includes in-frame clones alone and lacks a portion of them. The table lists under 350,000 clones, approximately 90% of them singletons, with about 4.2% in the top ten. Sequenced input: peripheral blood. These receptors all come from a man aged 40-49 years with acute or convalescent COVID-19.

The CDR3 protein is CATSDSPDRGHEQYF. CDR3 coding DNA: TGTGCCACCAGTGATTCCCCCGACAGGGGCCACGAGCAGTACTTC. The rearrangement joins TRBV24-1 to TRBJ2-7; 8 bases agree with TRBD1. Germline V gene lookup returns CDR1 KGHDR and CDR2 SFDVKD. The CDR3 runs to 15 residues. J lost 5 bases, V lost 2 bases, and 7 bases had no gene match.

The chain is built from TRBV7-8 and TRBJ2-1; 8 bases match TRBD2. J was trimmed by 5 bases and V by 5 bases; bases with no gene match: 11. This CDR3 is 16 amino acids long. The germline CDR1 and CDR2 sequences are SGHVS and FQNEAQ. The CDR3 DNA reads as TGTGCCAGCAGCAGGGCGGTTTTAGCGGGGAACAATGAGCAGTTCTTC. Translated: CASSRAVLAGNNEQFF.

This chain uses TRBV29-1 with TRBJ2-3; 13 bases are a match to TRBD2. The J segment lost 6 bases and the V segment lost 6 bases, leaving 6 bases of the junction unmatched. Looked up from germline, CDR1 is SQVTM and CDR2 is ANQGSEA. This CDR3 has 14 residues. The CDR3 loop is CSVVPGLAGDTQYF. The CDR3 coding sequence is TGCAGCGTCGTACCGGGACTAGCGGGGGATACGCAGTATTTT.

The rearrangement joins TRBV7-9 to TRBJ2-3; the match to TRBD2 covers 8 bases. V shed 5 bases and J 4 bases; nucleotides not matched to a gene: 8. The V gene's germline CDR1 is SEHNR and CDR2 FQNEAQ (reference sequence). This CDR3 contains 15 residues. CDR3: CASSLRTSYPDTQYF. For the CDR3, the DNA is TGTGCCAGCAGCCTACGGACTAGCTACCCAGATACGCAGTATTTT. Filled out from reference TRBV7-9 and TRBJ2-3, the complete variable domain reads DTGVSQNPRHKITKRGQNVTFRCDPISEHNRLYWYRQTLGQGPEFLTYFQNEAQLEKSRLLSDRFSAERPKGSFSTLEIQRTEQGDSAMYLCASSLRTSYPDTQYFGPGTRLTVL.

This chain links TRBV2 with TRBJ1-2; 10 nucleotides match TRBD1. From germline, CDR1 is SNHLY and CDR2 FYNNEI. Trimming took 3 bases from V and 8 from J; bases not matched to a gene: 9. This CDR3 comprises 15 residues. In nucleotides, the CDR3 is TGTGCCAGCAGTGAGAATACGGGACAGGGGACCGGCTACACCTTC. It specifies CASSENTGQGTGYTF.

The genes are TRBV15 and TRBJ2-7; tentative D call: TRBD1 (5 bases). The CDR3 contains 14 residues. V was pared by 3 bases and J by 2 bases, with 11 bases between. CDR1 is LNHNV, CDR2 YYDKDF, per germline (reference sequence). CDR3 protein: CATSRAGIAYEQYF. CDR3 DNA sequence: TGTGCCACCAGCAGGGCAGGGATTGCCTACGAGCAGTACTTC.

The CDR3 DNA follows: TGTGCCGAACGGGTGACAGGGAACTACACCTTC. This gives the protein CAERVTGNYTF. The V and J genes are TRBV2 and TRBJ1-2; TRBD1 matches 7 bases. J was trimmed by 10 bases and V by 11 bases; bases with no gene match: 10. This CDR3 has 11 residues. Per germline, CDR1 SNHLY and CDR2 FYNNEI.

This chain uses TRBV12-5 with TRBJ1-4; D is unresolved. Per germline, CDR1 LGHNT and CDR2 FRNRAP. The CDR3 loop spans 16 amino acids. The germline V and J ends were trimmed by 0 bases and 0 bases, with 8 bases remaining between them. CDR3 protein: CASGLVLSATNEKLFF. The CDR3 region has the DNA TGTGCTAGTGGTTTGGTTCTTAGCGCAACTAATGAAAAACTGTTTTTT.

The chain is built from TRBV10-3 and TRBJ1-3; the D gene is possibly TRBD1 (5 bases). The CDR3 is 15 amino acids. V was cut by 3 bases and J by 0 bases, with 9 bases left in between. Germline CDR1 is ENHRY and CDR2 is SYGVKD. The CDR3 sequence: CAISDGGNSGNTIYF. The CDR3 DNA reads TGTGCCATCAGTGATGGGGGGAACTCTGGAAACACCATATATTTT.

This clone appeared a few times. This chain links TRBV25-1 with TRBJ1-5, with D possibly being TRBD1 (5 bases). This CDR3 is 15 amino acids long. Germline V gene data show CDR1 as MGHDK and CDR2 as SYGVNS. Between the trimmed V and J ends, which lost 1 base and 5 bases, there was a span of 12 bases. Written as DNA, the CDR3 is TGTGCCAGCAGTGAATTGGGGCGGACCGATCAGCCCCAGCATTTT. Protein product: CASSELGRTDQPQHF.

The CDR3 nucleotides read TGTGCCAGCAGCTTGCGACAGGAGCCTTCTTATCAGCCCCAGCATTTT. Translated: CASSLRQEPSYQPQHF. This chain links TRBV7-7 with TRBJ1-5; D is possibly TRBD1 (6 bases). Trimming pared 3 bases from V and 5 bases from J, leaving 17 bases between. This CDR3 has 16 residues. Germline V lookup: CDR1 SSHAT, CDR2 FNYEAQ (reference sequence).

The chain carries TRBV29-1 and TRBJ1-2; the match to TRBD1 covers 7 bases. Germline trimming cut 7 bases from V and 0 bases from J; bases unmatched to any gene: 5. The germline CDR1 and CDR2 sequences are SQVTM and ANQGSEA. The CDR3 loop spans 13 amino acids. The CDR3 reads CSGGQVANYGYTF. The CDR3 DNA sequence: TGCAGCGGAGGACAGGTGGCTAACTATGGCTACACCTTC.

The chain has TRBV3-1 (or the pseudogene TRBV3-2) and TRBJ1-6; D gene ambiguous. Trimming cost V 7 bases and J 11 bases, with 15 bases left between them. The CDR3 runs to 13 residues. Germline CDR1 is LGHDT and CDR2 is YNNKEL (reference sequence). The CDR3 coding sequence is TGTGCCAGCACCCGCACCCTCGGGACACCCCTCCACTTT. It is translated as CASTRTLGTPLHF.

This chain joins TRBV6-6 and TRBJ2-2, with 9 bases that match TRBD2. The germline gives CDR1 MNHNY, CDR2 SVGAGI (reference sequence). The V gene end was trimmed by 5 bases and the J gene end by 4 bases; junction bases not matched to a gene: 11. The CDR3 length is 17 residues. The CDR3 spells CASSPLPGTSFTGELFF. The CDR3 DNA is TGTGCCAGCAGTCCTTTACCCGGGACTAGCTTCACCGGGGAGCTGTTTTTT.

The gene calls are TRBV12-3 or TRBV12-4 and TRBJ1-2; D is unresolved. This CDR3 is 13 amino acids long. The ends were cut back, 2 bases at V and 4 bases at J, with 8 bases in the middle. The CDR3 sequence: CASSLSGTYGYTF. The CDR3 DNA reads TGTGCCAGCAGTTTAAGCGGAACCTATGGCTACACCTTC.

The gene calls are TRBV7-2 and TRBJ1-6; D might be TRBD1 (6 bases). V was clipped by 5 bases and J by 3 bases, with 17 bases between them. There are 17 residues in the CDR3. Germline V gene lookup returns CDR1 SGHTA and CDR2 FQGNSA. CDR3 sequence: CASSPIGGRYYNSPLHF. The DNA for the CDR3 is TGTGCCAGCAGCCCCATCGGGGGGCGGTACTATAATTCACCCCTCCACTTT.

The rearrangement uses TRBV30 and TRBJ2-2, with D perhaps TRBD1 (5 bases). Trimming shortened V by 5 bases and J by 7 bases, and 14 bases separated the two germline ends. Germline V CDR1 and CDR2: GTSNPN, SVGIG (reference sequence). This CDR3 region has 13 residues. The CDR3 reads CAWSGNPYGELFF. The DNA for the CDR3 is TGTGCCTGGTCAGGGAACCCCTACGGGGAGCTGTTTTTT.

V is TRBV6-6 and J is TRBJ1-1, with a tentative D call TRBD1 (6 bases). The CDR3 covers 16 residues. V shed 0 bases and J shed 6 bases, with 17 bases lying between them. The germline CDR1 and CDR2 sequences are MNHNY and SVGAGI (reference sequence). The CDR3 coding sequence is TGTGCCAGCAGTTACTCCGTACCGGGGGGGCCCGCTGAAGCTTTCTTT. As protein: CASSYSVPGGPAEAFF.

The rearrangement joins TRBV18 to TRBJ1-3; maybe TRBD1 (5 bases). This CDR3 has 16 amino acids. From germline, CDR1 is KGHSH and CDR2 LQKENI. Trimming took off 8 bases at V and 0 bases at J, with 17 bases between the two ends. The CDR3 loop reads CASTLMWGTSGNTIYF. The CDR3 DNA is TGTGCCAGCACTTTGATGTGGGGCACCTCTGGAAACACCATATATTTT.

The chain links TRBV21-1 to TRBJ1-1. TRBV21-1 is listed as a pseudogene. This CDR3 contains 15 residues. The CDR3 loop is CASSHMRGGSTEAFF. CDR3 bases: TGTGCCAGCAGTCACATGAGGGGGGGGAGCACTGAAGCTTTCTTT.

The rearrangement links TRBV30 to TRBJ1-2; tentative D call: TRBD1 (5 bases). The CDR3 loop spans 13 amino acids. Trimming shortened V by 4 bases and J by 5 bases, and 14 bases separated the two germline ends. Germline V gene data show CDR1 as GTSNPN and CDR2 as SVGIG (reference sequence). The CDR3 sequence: CAWNQGAGYGYTF. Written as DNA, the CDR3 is TGTGCCTGGAACCAAGGGGCAGGGTATGGCTACACCTTC.

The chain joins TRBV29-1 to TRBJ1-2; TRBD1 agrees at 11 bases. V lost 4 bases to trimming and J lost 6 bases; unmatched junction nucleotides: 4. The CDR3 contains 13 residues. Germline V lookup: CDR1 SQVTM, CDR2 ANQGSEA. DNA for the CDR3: TGCAGCGTTGCCCCGGGACAGGGGGATGGCTACACCTTC. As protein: CSVAPGQGDGYTF.

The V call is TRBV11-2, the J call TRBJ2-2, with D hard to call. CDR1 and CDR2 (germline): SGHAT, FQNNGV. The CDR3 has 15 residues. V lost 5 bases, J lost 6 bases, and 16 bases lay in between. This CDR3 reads CASSLKARFPGELFF. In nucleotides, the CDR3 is TGTGCCAGCAGCCTAAAGGCTAGGTTCCCCGGGGAGCTGTTTTTT.

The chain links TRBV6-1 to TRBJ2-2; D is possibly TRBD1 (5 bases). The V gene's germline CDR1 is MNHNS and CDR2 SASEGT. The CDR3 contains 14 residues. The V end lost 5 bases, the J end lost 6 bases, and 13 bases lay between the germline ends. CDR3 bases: TGTGCCAGCAGTTTCCGACAGTACGCCGGGGAGCTGTTTTTT. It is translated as CASSFRQYAGELFF.

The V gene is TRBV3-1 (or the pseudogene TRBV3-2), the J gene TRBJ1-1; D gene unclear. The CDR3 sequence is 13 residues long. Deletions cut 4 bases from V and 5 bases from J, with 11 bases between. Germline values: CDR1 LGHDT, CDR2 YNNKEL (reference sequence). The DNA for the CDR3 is TGTGCCAGCAGCCGTCGGAGTGAAACTGAAGCTTTCTTT. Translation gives CASSRRSETEAFF.

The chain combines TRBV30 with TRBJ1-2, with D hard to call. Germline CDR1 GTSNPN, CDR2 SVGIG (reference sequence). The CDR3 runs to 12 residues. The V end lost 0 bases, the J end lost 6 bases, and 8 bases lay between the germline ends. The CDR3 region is CAWSVNSHGYTF. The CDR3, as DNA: TGTGCCTGGAGTGTAAACAGCCATGGCTACACCTTC.

CDR3 nucleotides: TGTGCCAGCAGTTACGGGTCCACGGGAGCCCCTAGGGGCTACACCTTC. Translating it yields CASSYGSTGAPRGYTF. This chain links TRBV6-5 with TRBJ1-2; D call uncertain. Trimming took 2 bases from V and 8 from J, leaving 21 bases between them. The CDR3 contains 16 residues. Per the germline V gene, CDR1 is MNHEY and CDR2 is SVGAGI.

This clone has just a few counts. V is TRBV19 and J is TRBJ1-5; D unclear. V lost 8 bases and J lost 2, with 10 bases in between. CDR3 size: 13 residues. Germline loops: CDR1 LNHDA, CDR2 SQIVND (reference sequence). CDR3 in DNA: TGTGCCAGTCAGGTGTTAGGCAATCAGCCCCAGCATTTT. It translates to CASQVLGNQPQHF.

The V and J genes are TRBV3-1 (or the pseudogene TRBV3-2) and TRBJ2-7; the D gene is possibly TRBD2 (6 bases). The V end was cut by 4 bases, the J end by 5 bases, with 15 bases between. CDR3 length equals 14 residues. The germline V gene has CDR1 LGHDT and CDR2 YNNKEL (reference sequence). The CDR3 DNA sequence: TGTGCCAGCAGCCTTGGATGGAGGGCGGACGAGCAGTACTTC. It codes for CASSLGWRADEQYF.

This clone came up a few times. The CDR3 nucleotides are TGTGCCAGCAGCCAAAACAGGGGAGGCTATGGCTACACCTTC. Its protein product is CASSQNRGGYGYTF. This chain uses TRBV3-1 (or the pseudogene TRBV3-2) with TRBJ1-2; 7 nucleotides line up with TRBD1. V lost 2 bases to trimming and J lost 4 bases; unmatched junction nucleotides: 4. Germline V gene sequence: CDR1 LGHDT, CDR2 YNNKEL (reference sequence). The CDR3 has 14 amino acids.

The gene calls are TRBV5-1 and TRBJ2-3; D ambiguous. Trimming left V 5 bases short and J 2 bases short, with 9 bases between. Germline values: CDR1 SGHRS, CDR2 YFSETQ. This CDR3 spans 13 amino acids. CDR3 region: CASRLLVTDTQYF. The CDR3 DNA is TGCGCCAGCAGACTACTCGTCACAGATACGCAGTATTTT.

As DNA, the CDR3 is TGTGCCAGCAGCTCCCCAGGGGAAACAGATACGCAGTATTTT. It specifies CASSSPGETDTQYF. The chain joins TRBV5-4 to TRBJ2-3; possibly TRBD1 for D (6 bases). CDR1 and CDR2 from the germline V gene are SGHNT and YYREEE (reference sequence). This CDR3 spans 14 amino acids. V was clipped by 3 bases and J by 3 bases, with 11 bases between them. The whole variable domain, filled in from reference TRBV5-4 and TRBJ2-3, reads ETGVTQSPTHLIKTRGQQVTLRCSSQSGHNTVSWYQQALGQGPQFIFQYYREEENGRGNFPPRFSGLQFPNYSSELNVNALELDDSALYLCASSSPGETDTQYFGPGTRLTVL.